This TCR beta chain comes out of a study of blood T cells in healthy people across ages. Overall study findings and caveats: Since the PBMCs were unsorted, naive and antigen-experienced cells could not be conclusively compared. Estimated diversity across one million T cells was deemed an underestimate.

Each donor supplied approximately 10 milliliters of peripheral blood. This clonotype has at least ten counts. What it binds is unknown. Then a second PCR, running roughly 7 to 11 cycles, was carried out with a sample-barcoded 5' primer and a J-beta primer mix. Every single cDNA molecule received a tag from a template-switch adaptor with 12 random nucleotides. TCRdb recomputed calls from the 5' RACE reads with MiXCR, one row per CDR3 protein. The table includes more than 650,000 distinct CDR3 sequences, about 20% detected once. Sequencing used blood. This sequence originates from a man aged 70 or older in good health.

As DNA, the CDR3 is TGTGCCAGCAGTTTCGCTAGCGGGGGATACAATGAGCAGTTCTTC. This codes for CASSFASGGYNEQFF. This chain connects TRBV12-3 or TRBV12-4 to TRBJ2-1; 10 bases map to TRBD2. CDR3 length: 15 residues. Unmatched junction bases numbered 3, after V lost 3 bases and J lost 4 bases.